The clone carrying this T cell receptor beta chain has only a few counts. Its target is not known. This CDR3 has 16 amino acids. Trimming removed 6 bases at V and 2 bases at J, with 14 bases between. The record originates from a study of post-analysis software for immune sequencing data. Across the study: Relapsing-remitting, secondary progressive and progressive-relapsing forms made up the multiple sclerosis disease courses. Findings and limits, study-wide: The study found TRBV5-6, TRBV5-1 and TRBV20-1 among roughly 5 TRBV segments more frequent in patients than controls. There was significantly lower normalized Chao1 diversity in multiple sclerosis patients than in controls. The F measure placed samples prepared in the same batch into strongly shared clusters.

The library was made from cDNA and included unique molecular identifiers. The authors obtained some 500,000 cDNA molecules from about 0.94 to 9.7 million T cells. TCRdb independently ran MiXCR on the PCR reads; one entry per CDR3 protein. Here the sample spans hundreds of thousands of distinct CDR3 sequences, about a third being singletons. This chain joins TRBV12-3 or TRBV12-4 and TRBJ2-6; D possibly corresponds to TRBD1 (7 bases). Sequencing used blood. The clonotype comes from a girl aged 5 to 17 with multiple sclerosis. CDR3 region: CASRPGGGPGANVLTF. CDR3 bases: TGTGCCAGCAGACCCGGAGGGGGCCCTGGGGCCAACGTCCTGACTTTC.